Presented here are 24 T cell receptor beta chains from one specimen sequenced in a study of beta chain features in type 1 diabetes. TCRB transcripts that were expressed got sequenced, as all of the isolated RNA had been reverse transcribed. Clones were sequenced by immunoSEQ multiplex PCR, and TCRdb holds only the in-frame ones, with some missing. The sample yields more than 300,000 clones, 9.3% seen once. Whole-study results and caveats: Shortening that was moderate but significant affected the TCRB CDR3s of Type 1 diabetes patients in all four CD4+ subsets.

These receptors' antigens are unknown. The source material was central memory CD4+ T cells from blood. The receptor set was obtained from a man aged 25-45 years with type 1 diabetes.

The chain joins TRBV2 to TRBJ1-4; possibly TRBD1 for D (5 bases). The CDR3 sequence is 12 residues long. Trimming shortened V by 3 bases and J by 6 bases, and 5 bases separated the two germline ends. Germline values: CDR1 SNHLY, CDR2 FYNNEI. Here the CDR3 reads CASSDRDEKLFF. CDR3 bases: TGTGCCAGCAGTGACAGGGATGAAAAACTGTTTTTT.

The CDR3 sequence: CSAADPEAEAFF. For the CDR3, the DNA is TGCAGCGCCGCTGACCCGGAGGCTGAAGCTTTCTTT. This chain joins TRBV29-1 and TRBJ1-1; D is undetermined. CDR3 size: 12 residues. The V end was cut by 7 bases, the J end by 6 bases, with 15 bases between. Germline CDR1 and CDR2: SQVTM and ANQGSEA.

This clone was counted many times. Other DNA sequences from this sample encode an identical CDR3 as well. V usage is TRBV29-1 and J usage is TRBJ2-3, with no clear D. Trimming shortened V by 6 bases and J by 1 base, and 2 bases separated the two germline ends. Germline loops: CDR1 SQVTM, CDR2 ANQGSEA. CDR3 length: 10 residues. The CDR3 sequence is CSVGTDTQYF. The CDR3 nucleotides are TGCAGCGTCGGCACAGATACGCAGTATTTT.

This clone was seen at least ten times. The V gene is TRBV19, the J gene TRBJ2-1, with D tentatively TRBD1 (5 bases). Trimming took 0 bases from V and 6 from J, leaving 9 bases between them. The CDR3 is 14 residues long. Germline V gene sequence: CDR1 LNHDA, CDR2 SQIVND (reference sequence). CDR3 loop: CASSIDTGSNEQFF. The CDR3 nucleotides are TGTGCCAGTAGTATAGACACAGGAAGCAATGAGCAGTTCTTC.

This clone was observed a single time. The V call is TRBV6-5, the J call TRBJ2-7; unclear D gene. Germline CDR1 MNHEY, CDR2 SVGAGI. Between the trimmed V and J ends, which lost 3 bases and 6 bases, there was a span of 15 bases. CDR3 length: 14 amino acids. CDR3 DNA sequence: TGTGCCAGCAGTTATTCGTTAGGCGCCCTCGAGCAGTACTTC. It is translated as CASSYSLGALEQYF.

This clone was observed many times. The chain is built from TRBV7-9 and TRBJ1-1; the D is unclear. There are 11 residues in the CDR3. V shed 7 bases and J shed 3 bases, with 6 bases lying between them. The germline CDR1 and CDR2 sequences are SEHNR and FQNEAQ (reference sequence). CDR3 residues: CASNRHTEAFF. CDR3 in DNA: TGTGCCAGCAATAGGCACACTGAAGCTTTCTTT.

This clone occurred a few times. The chain couples TRBV5-1 to TRBJ2-5; 10 bases are shared with TRBD1. Trimming took 6 bases from V and 5 from J; bases not matched to a gene: 10. Germline CDR1 reads SGHRS; CDR2 reads YFSETQ. This CDR3 is 15 amino acids long. The CDR3 DNA sequence: TGCGCCAGCACGTCCGGAGGGACAGGGGTGGAGACCCAGTACTTC. Its protein is CASTSGGTGVETQYF.

The chain couples TRBV2 to TRBJ1-1, with D possibly being TRBD1 (5 bases). Trimming shortened V by 5 bases and J by 0 bases, and 10 bases separated the two germline ends. Germline V gene lookup returns CDR1 SNHLY and CDR2 FYNNEI. There are 14 residues in the CDR3. DNA for the CDR3: TGTGCCAGCAGTCGGGACGGCATGAACACTGAAGCTTTCTTT. Its translation is CASSRDGMNTEAFF.

This clone was detected a few times. This chain links TRBV7-2 with TRBJ2-1; 11 bases line up with TRBD2. This CDR3 has 14 residues. V trimming: 3 bases; J trimming: 8 bases; junction bases outside the gene matches: 3. Looked up from germline, CDR1 is SGHTA and CDR2 is FQGNSA. CDR3 in DNA: TGTGCCAGCAGCTTGGTACTAGCGGGGGATGAGCAGTTCTTC. This translates into CASSLVLAGDEQFF. Using reference TRBV7-2 and TRBJ2-1 for the parts outside the CDR3, the full variable domain is GAGVSQSPSNKVTEKGKDVELRCDPISGHTALYWYRQSLGQGLEFLIYFQGNSAPDKSGLPSDRFSAERTGGSVSTLTIQRTQQEDSAVYLCASSLVLAGDEQFFGPGTRLTVL.

The chain is built from TRBV7-2 and TRBJ1-1; the D gene is possibly TRBD1 (5 bases). Germline V gene data show CDR1 as SGHTA and CDR2 as FQGNSA. The V end lost 3 bases, the J end lost 2 bases, and 10 bases lay between the germline ends. The CDR3 length is 14 residues. This CDR3 is CASSFQGTNTEAFF. The CDR3 DNA reads as TGTGCCAGCAGCTTTCAGGGAACAAACACTGAAGCTTTCTTT.

The J gene is TRBJ1-4, the V gene TRBV6-1; no reliable D call. The germline V gene encodes CDR1 MNHNS and CDR2 SASEGT. This CDR3 spans 14 amino acids. V was pared by 4 bases and J by 8 bases, with 14 bases between. CDR3 sequence reads: CASSVGDVGEKLFF. The CDR3 DNA reads TGTGCCAGCAGTGTTGGGGATGTCGGGGAAAAACTGTTTTTT.

This clone showed up just a few times. A much larger clone is a single base away; this may be a read error. V usage is TRBV28 and J usage is TRBJ2-7; 9 nucleotides match TRBD1. The CDR3 covers 12 residues. Trimming took 6 bases from V and 4 from J; bases not matched to a gene: 1. CDR1 and CDR2 (germline): MDHEN, SYDVKM. The CDR3, as DNA: TGTGCCAGCAGCGGACAGGGGTACGAGCAGTACTTC. Its protein is CASSGQGYEQYF.

This clone occurred many times. The chain has TRBV10-3 and TRBJ2-1, with a possible D match to TRBD2 (5 bases). The CDR3 is made up of 12 amino acids. V shed 10 bases and J shed 6 bases, with 13 bases lying between them. CDR1 is ENHRY and CDR2 is SYGVKD in the germline V gene. Written as DNA, the CDR3 is TGTGCCAATTCGAAAACTAGCAATGAGCAGTTCTTC. It codes for CANSKTSNEQFF.

V is TRBV7-2 and J is TRBJ2-3; 8 bases match TRBD1. The CDR3 extends over 13 amino acids. With V trimmed by 5 bases and J by 5 bases, 3 bases remained unmatched. Germline V lookup: CDR1 SGHTA, CDR2 FQGNSA. CDR3 residues: CASSRQGIDTQYF. The CDR3 DNA sequence: TGTGCCAGCAGCCGACAGGGGATAGATACGCAGTATTTT.

The genes are TRBV7-2 and TRBJ2-5; TRBD2 matches at 8 bases. The CDR3 covers 16 residues. Losses at the gene ends were 7 bases for V and 1 base for J; bases not matched to a gene: 11. Per the germline V gene, CDR1 is SGHTA and CDR2 is FQGNSA. The CDR3 nucleotides read TGTGCCAGCACCCTTAGTAATAGCGGGGCCCAAGAGACCCAGTACTTC. It is translated as CASTLSNSGAQETQYF.

The V gene is TRBV29-1, the J gene TRBJ2-1; D not resolved. Germline CDR1 SQVTM, CDR2 ANQGSEA. The V end was cut by 5 bases, the J end by 2 bases, with 7 bases between. This CDR3 is 12 amino acids long. The CDR3 DNA reads as TGCAGCGTTCGGGTACCCTACAATGAGCAGTTCTTC. The encoded protein is CSVRVPYNEQFF.

The rearrangement links TRBV25-1 to TRBJ1-1; maybe TRBD1 (6 bases). CDR1 MGHDK and CDR2 SYGVNS come from the germline V gene. This CDR3 region has 18 residues. With 3 bases removed from V and 5 bases from J, the gap between germline ends came to 25 bases. This CDR3 is CASSDAGTWTKRGTEAFF. The CDR3 DNA is TGTGCCAGCAGTGATGCCGGGACATGGACAAAGAGGGGGACTGAAGCTTTCTTT.

This clone was counted at least ten times. The V and J genes are TRBV28 and TRBJ2-3; D might be TRBD1 (5 bases). Germline V lookup: CDR1 MDHEN, CDR2 SYDVKM. V was cut by 2 bases and J by 5 bases, with 11 bases left in between. The CDR3 is 14 residues long. CDR3 in DNA: TGTGCCAGCAGTTTACAAGGGGTGCAAGATACGCAGTATTTT. Protein: CASSLQGVQDTQYF. The complete variable domain, with remaining parts taken from reference TRBV28 and TRBJ2-3, reads DVKVTQSSRYLVKRTGEKVFLECVQDMDHENMFWYRQDPGLGLRLIYFSYDVKMKEKGDIPEGYSVSREKKERFSLILESASTNQTSMYLCASSLQGVQDTQYFGPGTRLTVL.

The chain has TRBV7-7 and TRBJ2-7, with D maybe TRBD1 (5 bases). This CDR3 comprises 14 residues. The V end lost 5 bases, the J end lost 0 bases, and 11 bases lay between the germline ends. Germline CDR1 and CDR2: SSHAT and FNYEAQ (reference sequence). Written as DNA, the CDR3 is TGTGCCAGCAGCCTCGACAGAAGCTCCTACGAGCAGTACTTC. It yields the protein CASSLDRSSYEQYF.

The sample holds a few counts of this clone. The chain couples TRBV30 to TRBJ1-1; tentative D call: TRBD1 (5 bases). The CDR3 length is 13 residues. The V end was cut by 2 bases, the J end by 5 bases, with 12 bases between. Germline assignment: CDR1 GTSNPN and CDR2 SVGIG (reference sequence). The CDR3 nucleotides read TGTGCCTGGAGTCCAGGCTGGGGGACTGAAGCTTTCTTT. Its translation is CAWSPGWGTEAFF.

This clone was seen more than once but under ten times. V and J are TRBV7-2 and TRBJ2-3; D is perhaps TRBD2 (5 bases). Deletions cut 5 bases from V and 6 bases from J, with 12 bases between. The germline V gene has CDR1 SGHTA and CDR2 FQGNSA. CDR3 size: 13 residues. As DNA, the CDR3 is TGTGCCAGCAGCGACGGGATCCACGATACGCAGTATTTT. The encoded protein is CASSDGIHDTQYF. Looking up the rest from reference TRBV7-2 and TRBJ2-3 gives the full variable domain: GAGVSQSPSNKVTEKGKDVELRCDPISGHTALYWYRQSLGQGLEFLIYFQGNSAPDKSGLPSDRFSAERTGGSVSTLTIQRTQQEDSAVYLCASSDGIHDTQYFGPGTRLTVL.

J is TRBJ2-3 and V is TRBV5-8; the D gene is possibly TRBD2 (6 bases). V gave up 8 bases and J gave up 7 bases, with 20 bases separating them. Germline V gives CDR1 SGHTS, CDR2 YDEGEE. CDR3 length: 14 amino acids. The CDR3 DNA follows: TGTGCCAGGGCTATAGCGGCGAGGTGGAATACGCAGTATTTT. Its translation: CARAIAARWNTQYF.

This clone was found a few times. The CDR3 nucleotides read TGTGCCAGCAGTGAACCGGCTGGCGAGCAGTACTTC. This codes for CASSEPAGEQYF. V usage is TRBV2 and J usage is TRBJ2-7; D unresolved. V lost 2 bases and J lost 6, with 8 bases in between. The CDR3 has 12 residues. Looked up from germline, CDR1 is SNHLY and CDR2 is FYNNEI.

This clone came up a few times. The chain employs TRBV6-5 and TRBJ2-7; unclear D gene. CDR1 MNHEY and CDR2 SVGAGI come from the germline V gene. V lost 1 base and J lost 5, with 3 bases in between. The CDR3 extends over 11 amino acids. CDR3 amino acids: CASSYLNEQYF. As DNA, the CDR3 is TGTGCCAGCAGTTACTTAAACGAGCAGTACTTC.